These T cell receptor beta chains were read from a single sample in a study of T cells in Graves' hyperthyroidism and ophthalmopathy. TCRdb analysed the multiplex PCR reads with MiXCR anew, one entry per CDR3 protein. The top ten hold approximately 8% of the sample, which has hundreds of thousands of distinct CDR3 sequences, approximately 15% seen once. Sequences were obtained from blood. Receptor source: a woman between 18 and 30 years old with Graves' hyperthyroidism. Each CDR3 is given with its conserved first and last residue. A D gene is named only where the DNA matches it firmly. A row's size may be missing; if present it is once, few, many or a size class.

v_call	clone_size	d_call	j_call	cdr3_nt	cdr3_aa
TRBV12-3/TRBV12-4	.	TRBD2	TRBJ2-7	TGTGCCAGCAGTTCGGGGACCTCTAGCGGGGCCTACGAGCAGTACTTC	CASSSGTSSGAYEQYF
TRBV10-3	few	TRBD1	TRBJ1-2	TGTGCCACCTATAGGACGGGACAGGGGGGATTTGGCTACACCTTC	CATYRTGQGGFGYTF
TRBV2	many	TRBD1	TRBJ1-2	TGTGCCAGCAGTGGACAGGGAGGGAACTATGGCTACACCTTC	CASSGQGGNYGYTF
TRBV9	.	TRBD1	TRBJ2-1	TGTGCCAGCAGCAGACAGGGGTTCGAGAATGAGCAGTTCTTC	CASSRQGFENEQFF
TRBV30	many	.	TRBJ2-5	TGTGCCTGGAAGGCGGCAGGGGCGGTGAAGACCCAGTACTTC	CAWKAAGAVKTQYF
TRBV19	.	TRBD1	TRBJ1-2	TGTGCCAGTACCCCGGGCAGGGGGCACGGCTACACCTTC	CASTPGRGHGYTF
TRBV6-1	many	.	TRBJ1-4	TGTGCCAGCACTACCTCCCCGGGAGAGAGGGAACTGTTTTTT	CASTTSPGERELFF
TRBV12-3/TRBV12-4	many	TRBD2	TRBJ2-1	TGTGCCAGCAGTTTTGGGGGGGAGCTCTACAATGAGCAGTTCTTC	CASSFGGELYNEQFF
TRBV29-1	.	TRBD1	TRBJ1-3	TGCAGCGTCTTTCAGGGGGCATTAGAAAACACCATATATTTT	CSVFQGALENTIYF
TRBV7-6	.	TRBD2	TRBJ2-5	TGTGCCAGCAGCTTAGGGCTAGCGGGAGTCCAAGAGACCCAGTACTTC	CASSLGLAGVQETQYF
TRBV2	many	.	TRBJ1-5	TGTGCCAGCAGTGATAGGGGGAGGGGCAATCAGCCCCAGCATTTT	CASSDRGRGNQPQHF
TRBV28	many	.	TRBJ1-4	TGTGCCAGCAGCCCACATGAAAAACTGTTTTTT	CASSPHEKLFF
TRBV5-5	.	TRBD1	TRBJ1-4	TGTGCCAGCAGCTTAACAGGGGGCAGGGAAAAACTGTTTTTT	CASSLTGGREKLFF
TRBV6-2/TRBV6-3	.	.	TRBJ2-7	TGTGCCAGCAGTCGAAAGGACAACTACGAGCAGTACTTC	CASSRKDNYEQYF
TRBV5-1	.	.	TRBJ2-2	TGCGCCAGCAGGGGGTTAGGACTCAACACCGGGGAGCTGTTTTTT	CASRGLGLNTGELFF
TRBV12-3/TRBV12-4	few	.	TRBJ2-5	TGTGCCAGCAGTTTAGCCTGGGACACGTACTTC	CASSLAWDTYF
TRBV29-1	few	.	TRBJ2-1	TGCAGCGTTGCCCCGTCAAACTCCTACAATGAGCAGTTCTTC	CSVAPSNSYNEQFF
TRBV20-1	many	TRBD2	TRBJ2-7	TGCAGTGCTTCCGGGACTAGCGACTACGAGCAGTACTTC	CSASGTSDYEQYF
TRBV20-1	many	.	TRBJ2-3	TGCAGTGCTAGAGTTCCGGGTACAGATACGCAGTATTTT	CSARVPGTDTQYF
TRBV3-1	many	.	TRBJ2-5	TGTGCCAGCAGCCAAGATGGTCGAGAGACCCAGTACTTC	CASSQDGRETQYF
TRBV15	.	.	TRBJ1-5	TGTGCCACCAGCAGAGGACAGGAGGATCAGCCCCAGCATTTT	CATSRGQEDQPQHF
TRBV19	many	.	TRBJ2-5	TGTGCCAGTAGACCGGGACTCCGGCAAGAGACCCAGTACTTC	CASRPGLRQETQYF
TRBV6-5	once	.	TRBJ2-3	TGTGCCAGCAGTTATAGAGGAAGGAGCACAGATACGCAGTATTTT	CASSYRGRSTDTQYF
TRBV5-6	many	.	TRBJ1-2	TGTGCCAGCAGCGAGAGAGGCGCCTATGGCTACACCTTC	CASSERGAYGYTF
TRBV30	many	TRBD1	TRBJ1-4	TGTGCCTGGAGTCGACAGGGGTCGGGACTGTTTTTT	CAWSRQGSGLFF
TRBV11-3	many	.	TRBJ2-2	TGTGCCAGCAGCTTTTACGGGAACACCGGGGAGCTGTTTTTT	CASSFYGNTGELFF
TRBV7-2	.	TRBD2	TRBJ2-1	TGTGCCAGCAGCTCTAAACTAGCGGGGGGTCCCAATGAGCAGTTCTTC	CASSSKLAGGPNEQFF
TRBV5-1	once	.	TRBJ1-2	TGCGCCAGCAGCTTGAAAACAACAGCTAACTATGGCTACACCTTC	CASSLKTTANYGYTF
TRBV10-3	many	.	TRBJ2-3	TGTGCCATCGGTGCCGCCAGCACAGATACGCAGTATTTT	CAIGAASTDTQYF
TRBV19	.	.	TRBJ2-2	TGTGCCAGTACCACTTGGGCCTCCGGGGAGCTGTTTTTT	CASTTWASGELFF
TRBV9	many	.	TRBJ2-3	TGTGCCAGCAGCTTCCAGGACATCCACGATACGCAGTATTTT	CASSFQDIHDTQYF
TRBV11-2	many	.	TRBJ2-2	TGTGCCAGCAGCCAATCGGCGGGGTACGGCAGACAGATGAACACCGGGGAGCTGTTTTTT	CASSQSAGYGRQMNTGELFF
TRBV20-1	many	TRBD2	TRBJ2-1	TGCAGTGCTAGAGAAAGTCCACGGACTAGCGGGGACAATGAGCAGTTCTTC	CSARESPRTSGDNEQFF
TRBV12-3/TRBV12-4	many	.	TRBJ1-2	TGTGCCAGCGAGCCACTACCAGGCTCGATCTCTAACTATGGCTACACCTTC	CASEPLPGSISNYGYTF
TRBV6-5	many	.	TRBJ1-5	TGTGCCAGCAGTTACTCTGCCGCTCCGGGACCGGTCAATCAGCCCCAGCATTTT	CASSYSAAPGPVNQPQHF
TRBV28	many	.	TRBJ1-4	TGTGCCAGCAGTGCAGGAGACTCAATTGCAACTAATGAAAAACTGTTTTTT	CASSAGDSIATNEKLFF
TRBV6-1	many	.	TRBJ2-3	TGTGCCAGCCGTACGGGCGGGATTAGCACAGATACGCAGTATTTT	CASRTGGISTDTQYF
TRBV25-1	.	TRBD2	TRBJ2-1	TGTGCCAGCAGTGAACCCGGCGGGGGGTGGTCCTACAATGAGCAGTTCTTC	CASSEPGGGWSYNEQFF
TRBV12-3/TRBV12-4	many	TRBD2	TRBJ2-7	TGTGCCAGCAGTTCGGGAGGAGGGTCCTACGAGCAGTACTTC	CASSSGGGSYEQYF
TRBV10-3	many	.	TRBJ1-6	TGTGCCTCCCACGGGGGAAATTCACCCCTCCACTTT	CASHGGNSPLHF
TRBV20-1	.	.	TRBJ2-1	TGCAGTGCTGCTCGCATAGACAGTTACAATGAGCAGTTCTTC	CSAARIDSYNEQFF
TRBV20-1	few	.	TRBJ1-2	TGCAGTGCAAAGAGGGGGTTGGAAGGCTACACCTTC	CSAKRGLEGYTF
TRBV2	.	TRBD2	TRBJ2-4	TGTGCCAGCAGTGATGGGACTAGCGGGCGAAACATTCAGTACTTC	CASSDGTSGRNIQYF
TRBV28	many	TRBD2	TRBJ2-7	TGTGCCAGCAGTATTACAGTTAGCGGGGGGGCCGGATACGAGCAGTACTTC	CASSITVSGGAGYEQYF
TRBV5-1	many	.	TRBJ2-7	TGCGCCACCATGGAGACACCTTCAACCTACGAGCAGTACTTC	CATMETPSTYEQYF
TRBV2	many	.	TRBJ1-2	TGTGCCAGCAGTGGGGCCTTTTCCTATGGCTACACCTTC	CASSGAFSYGYTF
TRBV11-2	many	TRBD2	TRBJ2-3	TGTGCCAGCAGCTTAGGGCTAGCGGGGAGAATAGATACGCAGTATTTT	CASSLGLAGRIDTQYF
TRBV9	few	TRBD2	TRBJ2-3	TGTGCCAGCAGCGTAGGCCCTCGGGGGGGCGGGGGATTTAGCACAGATACGCAGTATTTT	CASSVGPRGGGGFSTDTQYF
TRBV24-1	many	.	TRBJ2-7	TGTGCCACCCCAAGAACGGGACCAAGGGTCGTCTACGAGCAGTACTTC	CATPRTGPRVVYEQYF
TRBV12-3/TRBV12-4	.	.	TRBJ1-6	TGTGCCAGCAGTTTGGGTCACAGAATGGGGTCCTATAATTCACCCCTCCACTTT	CASSLGHRMGSYNSPLHF
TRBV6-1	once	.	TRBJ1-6	TGTGCCAGCAGTGAAGCGTCGACAGCTAGAGGGTCGCCCTTCCACTTT	CASSEASTARGSPFHF
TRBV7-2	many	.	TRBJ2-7	TGTGCCAGCAGCCCCGCCCCCCGAGAAGCCTACGAGCAGTACTTC	CASSPAPREAYEQYF
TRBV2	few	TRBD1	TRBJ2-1	TGTGCCAGCACCTCGGACAGGGGGTCCTACAATGAGCAGTTCTTC	CASTSDRGSYNEQFF
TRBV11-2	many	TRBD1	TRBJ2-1	TGTGCCAGCAGCTCTCGAGCCCTAGGACAGGGGAAAGGCAATGAGCAGTTCTTC	CASSSRALGQGKGNEQFF
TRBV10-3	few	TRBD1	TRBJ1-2	TGTGCCATCAATCGGGCAGGGGGATATGGCTACACCTTC	CAINRAGGYGYTF